The clone carrying this T cell receptor (beta chain) was observed at least ten times. Its antigen is unidentified. TCR beta CDR3 regions were amplified from RNA. HTBI primers were used for first-round RT-PCR of the TCR CDR3. A single record per CDR3 protein comes from TCRdb applying MiXCR to the multiplex PCR reads. The sample includes 90,000 to 120,000 distinct CDR3 sequences, 15% to 20% of them seen just once. The sample is drawn from a study of T cells in Graves' hyperthyroidism and ophthalmopathy. The J segment lost 9 bases and the V segment lost 4 bases, leaving 3 bases of the junction unmatched. The CDR3 is 12 amino acids. Germline V gene data show CDR1 as DFQATT and CDR2 as SNEGSKA (reference sequence). Regarding the study as a whole: The model foresaw ophthalmopathy a median roughly 6.6 months prior to onset.

This TCR derives from a woman aged 50 to 60 with Graves' hyperthyroidism. This chain uses TRBV20-1 with TRBJ1-4, with TRBD1 matching over 9 bases. Material: blood. The CDR3 here is CSATGTGKKLFF. CDR3 bases: TGCAGTGCTACCGGGACAGGGAAAAAACTGTTTTTT.